What follows are 24 T cell receptor beta chains derived from one specimen sequenced in a study of blood T cell repertoires in COVID-19. Sequenced by immunoSEQ multiplex PCR; TCRdb stores in-frame clones only, minus some. The sample shows roughly 260,000 clones, around 92% of them seen only once. The sequencing sample was made of peripheral blood. These TCRs come from a person under 35 with COVID-19, enrolled during active disease.

The J gene is TRBJ1-5, the V gene TRBV7-8; possible D gene TRBD1, 5 bases. Trimming took off 5 bases at V and 5 bases at J, with 10 bases between the two ends. Germline loops: CDR1 SGHVS, CDR2 FQNEAQ. The CDR3 sequence is 13 residues long. As DNA, the CDR3 is TGTGCCAGCAGCGGTTCGGGGGATCAGCCCCAGCATTTT. Translated: CASSGSGDQPQHF.

The chain combines TRBV5-6 with TRBJ2-3; TRBD2 matches at 9 bases. CDR3 size: 16 residues. V trimming: 2 bases; J trimming: 1 base; junction bases outside the gene matches: 5. Germline CDR1 SGHDT, CDR2 YYEEEE. CDR3 in DNA: TGTGCCAGCAGCTTTACTAGCGGGCCAGGCACAGATACGCAGTATTTT. Translation gives CASSFTSGPGTDTQYF.

V and J are TRBV27 and TRBJ2-7, with 8 bases matching TRBD1. Germline V CDR1 and CDR2: MNHEY, SMNVEV (reference sequence). This CDR3 is 15 amino acids long. Trimming at V came to 0 bases and at J to 3 bases, leaving 4 bases not matched to a gene. CDR3: CASSLSGGQVYEQYF. In DNA form, the CDR3 reads TGTGCCAGCAGTTTATCGGGGGGACAGGTCTACGAGCAGTACTTC.

The V and J genes are TRBV11-2 and TRBJ2-5, with a possible D match to TRBD2 (6 bases). Trimming took 3 bases from V and 5 from J, leaving 13 bases between them. The CDR3 spans 14 residues. Germline V CDR1 and CDR2: SGHAT, FQNNGV. This chain's CDR3 is CASSFVGGGETQYF. The CDR3 DNA reads TGTGCCAGCAGCTTCGTGGGGGGAGGCGAGACCCAGTACTTC.

The genes are TRBV6-4 and TRBJ1-2, with D tentatively TRBD1 (5 bases). CDR3 length: 13 residues. The V gene lost 3 bases and the J gene lost 8 bases, with 13 bases spanning the gap. Per germline, CDR1 MRHNA and CDR2 SNTAGT. CDR3 loop: CASSESQGGGYTF. CDR3 coding DNA: TGTGCCAGCAGTGAGTCTCAGGGTGGCGGCTACACCTTC.

Notes on this clone: Other DNA sequences in the sample encode the same CDR3. The chain uses TRBV7-9 and TRBJ1-2; 7 bases map to TRBD1. Unmatched junction bases numbered 3, after V lost 5 bases and J lost 3 bases. The CDR3 is 13 residues long. Germline V gene sequence: CDR1 SEHNR, CDR2 FQNEAQ (reference sequence). The CDR3 region has the DNA TGTGCCAGCAGCCTAGACAGGGACTATGGCTACACCTTC. Its protein is CASSLDRDYGYTF.

The V and J genes are TRBV9 and TRBJ1-5; D ambiguous. With 0 bases removed from V and 6 bases from J, the gap between germline ends came to 10 bases. This CDR3 has 14 residues. In germline, CDR1 is SGDLS, CDR2 YYNGEE. CDR3 in DNA: TGTGCCAGCAGCGTAGCTGGCGGCGGTCAGCCCCAGCATTTT. Translation: CASSVAGGGQPQHF. The full variable domain, its missing parts supplied by reference TRBV9 and TRBJ1-5, is DSGVTQTPKHLITATGQRVTLRCSPRSGDLSVYWYQQSLDQGLQFLIQYYNGEERAKGNILERFSAQQFPDLHSELNLSSLELGDSALYFCASSVAGGGQPQHFGDGTRLSIL.

The chain employs TRBV2 and TRBJ2-5; 12 positions match TRBD2. The CDR3 is 14 amino acids. The V gene end was trimmed by 5 bases and the J gene end by 3 bases; junction bases not matched to a gene: 1. Germline V gene lookup returns CDR1 SNHLY and CDR2 FYNNEI. CDR3 DNA: TGTGCCAGCAGTCGGACTAGCGGGAAAGAGACCCAGTACTTC. Protein: CASSRTSGKETQYF.

This clone showed up just once. The chain employs TRBV7-9 and TRBJ2-5, with 7 bases lining up with TRBD1. The CDR3 runs to 14 residues. The germline gives CDR1 SEHNR, CDR2 FQNEAQ (reference sequence). The V segment lost 5 bases and the J segment 4 bases; nucleotides outside the gene matches: 7. The DNA for the CDR3 is TGTGCCAGCAGCATATCGACAGGGTCAGAGACCCAGTACTTC. Translating it yields CASSISTGSETQYF.

V usage is TRBV4-1 and J usage is TRBJ2-1; TRBD2 is a possible D gene (6 bases). V shed 0 bases and J shed 4 bases, with 7 bases lying between them. From germline, CDR1 is MGHRA and CDR2 YSYEKL. The CDR3 runs 14 residues. Here the CDR3 reads CASSQEAGYNEQFF. The CDR3 DNA reads as TGCGCCAGCAGCCAAGAGGCGGGGTACAATGAGCAGTTCTTC.

The V and J genes are TRBV6-5 and TRBJ1-5; no firm D call. This CDR3 contains 15 residues. V shed 0 bases and J shed 4 bases, with 10 bases lying between them. Per the germline V gene, CDR1 is MNHEY and CDR2 is SVGAGI. The CDR3 bases are TGTGCCAGCAGTTACTCGGCAGACTATAATCAGCCCCAGCATTTT. Its protein product is CASSYSADYNQPQHF.

The chain combines TRBV5-1 with TRBJ1-4; D gene ambiguous. Germline-derived CDR1 and CDR2 are SGHRS and YFSETQ. Trimming cost V 4 bases and J 6 bases, with 16 bases left between them. The CDR3 runs 15 residues. CDR3 coding DNA: TGCGCCAGCAGCCCTGGAGCCGGTGAGGATGAAAAACTGTTTTTT. Translated, it gives CASSPGAGEDEKLFF.

The J gene is TRBJ2-7, the V gene TRBV25-1, with 9 bases that match TRBD2. The CDR3 is 17 residues long. The V gene end was trimmed by 2 bases and the J gene end by 1 base; junction bases not matched to a gene: 9. Germline V gene lookup returns CDR1 MGHDK and CDR2 SYGVNS. The CDR3 sequence: CASSEEGSSGRSYEQYF. The CDR3 nucleotides read TGTGCCAGCAGTGAAGAAGGGAGTAGCGGGAGATCCTACGAGCAGTACTTC.

DNA of the CDR3: TGTGCCAGCAGTAACCGGCGGGGGGGAGGTTTGAACACTGAAGCTTTCTTT. As protein: CASSNRRGGGLNTEAFF. V usage is TRBV11-2 and J usage is TRBJ1-1; D might be TRBD1 (5 bases). Deletions cut 6 bases from V and 0 bases from J, with 20 bases between. Germline V gene lookup returns CDR1 SGHAT and CDR2 FQNNGV. The CDR3 spans 17 residues.

The chain uses TRBV3-1 (or the pseudogene TRBV3-2) and TRBJ1-5; D ambiguous. Germline V gene sequence: CDR1 LGHDT, CDR2 YNNKEL (reference sequence). The CDR3 sequence is 13 residues long. V was pared by 0 bases and J by 7 bases, with 7 bases between. Written as DNA, the CDR3 is TGTGCCAGCAGCCAAGATCGGGGACAGCCCCAGCATTTT. Translating it yields CASSQDRGQPQHF.

The chain links TRBV12-3 or TRBV12-4 to TRBJ2-7, with D hard to call. Trimming removed 1 base at V and 6 bases at J, with 4 bases between. The CDR3 is made up of 11 amino acids. The CDR3 region is CASSLGAEQYF. The CDR3 nucleotides read TGTGCCAGCAGTTTAGGGGCCGAGCAGTACTTC.

The rearrangement uses TRBV5-1 and TRBJ2-1, with D possibly being TRBD2 (5 bases). V shed 3 bases and J shed 0 bases, with 7 bases lying between them. Germline CDR1 SGHRS, CDR2 YFSETQ. The CDR3 totals 14 residues. The DNA of the CDR3 is TGCGCCAGCAGCTCGGACTTCTCCTACAATGAGCAGTTCTTC. As protein: CASSSDFSYNEQFF.

V gene TRBV9 combines with J gene TRBJ2-3; 7 positions agree with TRBD2. The CDR3 runs 13 residues. Losses at the gene ends were 5 bases for V and 5 bases for J; bases not matched to a gene: 5. From germline, CDR1 is SGDLS and CDR2 YYNGEE. The CDR3: CASRGGSEDTQYF. The CDR3 nucleotides are TGTGCCAGCAGGGGAGGGTCCGAAGATACGCAGTATTTT.

The V gene is TRBV10-3, the J gene TRBJ2-1; 7 bases line up with TRBD2. The CDR3 is 15 amino acids. The V and J ends lost 4 bases and 10 bases, in that order; junction bases with no gene match: 13. Germline values: CDR1 ENHRY, CDR2 SYGVKD. CDR3 in DNA: TGTGCCATCAGTGTGTCCCCGGCGGGAGTAGGCGAGCAGTTCTTC. It codes for CAISVSPAGVGEQFF.

The chain recombines TRBV19 with TRBJ2-1; 10 bases are a match to TRBD2. This CDR3 is built from 15 residues. CDR1 and CDR2 from the germline V gene are LNHDA and SQIVND (reference sequence). V gave up 5 bases and J gave up 10 bases; unmatched junction bases: 11. CDR3 nucleotides: TGTGCCAGTAGTCCAGGTCGGACTAGCGGCTACGAGCAGTTCTTC. This sequence encodes CASSPGRTSGYEQFF.

The count of this clone is one. The genes are TRBV18 and TRBJ1-1, with a weak D call TRBD1 (5 bases). V lost 1 base and J 3 bases, leaving 12 bases between the germline ends. The V gene's germline CDR1 is KGHSH and CDR2 LQKENI. This CDR3 region has 15 residues. For the CDR3, the DNA is TGTGCCAGCTCACCACGGGGGGTTCGGGACACTGAAGCTTTCTTT. It encodes CASSPRGVRDTEAFF.

The chain has TRBV27 and TRBJ2-7, with 10 bases aligning to TRBD1. V was clipped by 10 bases and J by 6 bases; unmatched bases: 15. From germline, CDR1 is MNHEY and CDR2 SMNVEV (reference sequence). CDR3 length: 15 amino acids. For the CDR3, the DNA is TGTGCCACTTCGGCCATTTCGGGACAGGGGTCCGAGCAGTACTTC. Its translation is CATSAISGQGSEQYF.

This clone was seen more than once but under ten times. CDR3 bases: TGTGCCAGCAGGGCTCTACAGGGTGTCGGGGAAGCTTTCTTT. Translating gives CASRALQGVGEAFF. V is TRBV7-2 and J is TRBJ1-1; D is perhaps TRBD1 (6 bases). This CDR3 region has 14 residues. The germline V and J ends were trimmed by 6 bases and 8 bases, with 19 bases remaining between them. CDR1 SGHTA and CDR2 FQGNSA come from the germline V gene. Full variable domain (remainder filled in from reference TRBV7-2 and TRBJ1-1): GAGVSQSPSNKVTEKGKDVELRCDPISGHTALYWYRQSLGQGLEFLIYFQGNSAPDKSGLPSDRFSAERTGGSVSTLTIQRTQQEDSAVYLCASRALQGVGEAFFGQGTRLTVV.

V and J are TRBV5-1 and TRBJ2-1, with a possible D match to TRBD2 (5 bases). The V and J ends lost 1 base and 8 bases respectively, with 7 bases between them. This CDR3 is 12 amino acids long. Germline assignment: CDR1 SGHRS and CDR2 YFSETQ. The CDR3 bases are TGCGCCAGCAGCTTGCGGGGAGATGAGCAGTTCTTC. Amino acids: CASSLRGDEQFF.